A selection of T cell receptor beta chains follows, all from one sample in a study of blood T cell repertoires in COVID-19. Profiling relied on immunoSEQ multiplex PCR, and the TCRdb table lists in-frame clones only, not all of them. This repertoire shows some 160,000 clones, over 75% found once; its top ten account for roughly 4.7%. Sample: peripheral blood. These receptors originate from a woman aged 45 to 65 with acute or convalescent COVID-19. CDR3s include the opening cysteine and the closing phenylalanine or tryptophan. Fields, in order: J gene, clone size, D gene, V gene, CDR3 protein, CDR3 DNA. D genes are given only for firm matches. The size of a clone is reported for some rows only, either as once, few or many, or as a class for expanded clones.

J gene: TRBJ1-6; clone size: NA; D gene: NA; V gene: TRBV10-3; CDR3 protein: CAISARGIGDSPLHF; CDR3 DNA: TGTGCCATCAGTGCACGGGGAATAGGAGATTCACCCCTCCACTTT
J gene: TRBJ2-1; clone size: few; D gene: NA; V gene: TRBV10-1; CDR3 protein: CASFRWQTCSYNEQFF; CDR3 DNA: TGCGCCAGCTTCAGGTGGCAGACCTGCTCCTACAATGAGCAGTTCTTC
J gene: TRBJ1-1; clone size: NA; D gene: NA; V gene: TRBV28; CDR3 protein: CASSKRQLNTEAFF; CDR3 DNA: TGTGCCAGCAGTAAGCGACAGCTAAACACTGAAGCTTTCTTT
J gene: TRBJ1-2; clone size: NA; D gene: NA; V gene: TRBV18; CDR3 protein: CASSVQAQVDYGYTF; CDR3 DNA: TGTGCCAGCTCAGTCCAGGCACAGGTCGACTATGGCTACACCTTC
J gene: TRBJ1-3; clone size: few; D gene: NA; V gene: TRBV5-1; CDR3 protein: CASSLDGEGAGNTIYF; CDR3 DNA: TGCGCCAGCAGCTTGGACGGCGAAGGGGCTGGAAACACCATATATTTT
J gene: TRBJ2-5; clone size: few; D gene: NA; V gene: TRBV5-6; CDR3 protein: CASSSFETQYF; CDR3 DNA: TGTGCCAGCAGCTCCTTCGAGACCCAGTACTTC
J gene: TRBJ2-5; clone size: NA; D gene: NA; V gene: TRBV3-1/TRBV3-2; CDR3 protein: CASTSPGPSWGGETQYF; CDR3 DNA: TGTGCCAGCACCTCCCCTGGACCCTCATGGGGAGGTGAGACCCAGTACTTC
J gene: TRBJ2-2; clone size: NA; D gene: TRBD1; V gene: TRBV6-6; CDR3 protein: CASSHPTGQGGLSGELFF; CDR3 DNA: TGTGCCAGCAGTCACCCCACTGGACAGGGGGGTTTGAGCGGGGAGCTGTTTTTT
J gene: TRBJ1-2; clone size: once; D gene: TRBD1; V gene: TRBV5-5; CDR3 protein: CASSMGTVSSGYTF; CDR3 DNA: TGTGCCAGCAGTATGGGGACAGTGAGTTCAGGCTACACCTTC
J gene: TRBJ1-2; clone size: once; D gene: TRBD1; V gene: TRBV7-2; CDR3 protein: CASSSRQGEWNGYTF; CDR3 DNA: TGTGCCAGCAGCTCGCGACAGGGAGAGTGGAATGGCTACACCTTC
J gene: TRBJ2-5; clone size: once; D gene: NA; V gene: TRBV5-1; CDR3 protein: CASSLSTGPQETQYF; CDR3 DNA: TGCGCCAGCAGCTTGTCTACAGGTCCCCAAGAGACCCAGTACTTC
J gene: TRBJ2-1; clone size: NA; D gene: NA; V gene: TRBV4-3; CDR3 protein: CASSVDSVSYAEQFF; CDR3 DNA: TGCGCCAGCAGCGTCGATAGCGTATCCTACGCTGAGCAGTTCTTC
J gene: TRBJ2-5; clone size: NA; D gene: NA; V gene: TRBV18; CDR3 protein: CASSSSRETQYF; CDR3 DNA: TGTGCCAGCTCATCCTCCCGAGAGACCCAGTACTTC
J gene: TRBJ1-2; clone size: NA; D gene: TRBD1; V gene: TRBV9; CDR3 protein: CASSEDRGVNYGYTF; CDR3 DNA: TGTGCCAGCAGCGAGGACAGGGGCGTAAACTATGGCTACACCTTC
J gene: TRBJ1-5; clone size: NA; D gene: NA; V gene: TRBV19; CDR3 protein: CASAPTNRASNQPQHF; CDR3 DNA: TGTGCCAGCGCCCCCACAAACAGGGCCTCCAATCAGCCCCAGCATTTT
J gene: TRBJ1-5; clone size: NA; D gene: TRBD1; V gene: TRBV19; CDR3 protein: CASSQGGTGGAGNQPQHF; CDR3 DNA: TGTGCCAGTAGTCAAGGGGGGACAGGGGGCGCTGGGAATCAGCCCCAGCATTTT
J gene: TRBJ1-2; clone size: NA; D gene: NA; V gene: TRBV9; CDR3 protein: CASSVVGGGYTF; CDR3 DNA: TGTGCCAGCAGCGTAGTAGGGGGTGGCTACACCTTC
J gene: TRBJ2-7; clone size: NA; D gene: TRBD1; V gene: TRBV7-3; CDR3 protein: CASSSGQVPAEQYF; CDR3 DNA: TGTGCCAGCAGCTCAGGACAGGTCCCCGCCGAGCAGTACTTC
J gene: TRBJ2-3; clone size: NA; D gene: NA; V gene: TRBV27; CDR3 protein: CASSGTGNTDTQYF; CDR3 DNA: TGTGCCAGCAGTGGGACTGGCAACACAGATACGCAGTATTTT
J gene: TRBJ2-7; clone size: NA; D gene: NA; V gene: TRBV3-1/TRBV3-2; CDR3 protein: CASSHPRRGRKQYF; CDR3 DNA: TGTGCCAGCAGCCATCCCCGTCGGGGTAGGAAGCAGTACTTC
J gene: TRBJ2-3; clone size: NA; D gene: NA; V gene: TRBV9; CDR3 protein: CASSVDTGRNTDTQYF; CDR3 DNA: TGTGCCAGCAGCGTAGATACAGGACGGAACACAGATACGCAGTATTTT
J gene: TRBJ2-1; clone size: once; D gene: NA; V gene: TRBV7-8; CDR3 protein: CASSPQGHEQFF; CDR3 DNA: TGTGCCAGCAGCCCCCAGGGCCATGAGCAGTTCTTC
J gene: TRBJ2-1; clone size: NA; D gene: NA; V gene: TRBV24-1; CDR3 protein: CATSDIRGRAEGEQFF; CDR3 DNA: TGTGCCACCAGTGATATCAGGGGAAGGGCTGAGGGTGAGCAGTTCTTC
J gene: TRBJ1-2; clone size: once; D gene: NA; V gene: TRBV19; CDR3 protein: CASSPRRVLVGYTF; CDR3 DNA: TGTGCCAGTAGCCCTCGGAGGGTATTGGTAGGCTACACCTTC
J gene: TRBJ1-1; clone size: NA; D gene: NA; V gene: TRBV27; CDR3 protein: CASSFRVNTEAFF; CDR3 DNA: TGTGCCAGCAGTTTCCGGGTGAACACTGAAGCTTTCTTT
J gene: TRBJ2-5; clone size: NA; D gene: TRBD1; V gene: TRBV18; CDR3 protein: CASSPRSGTGDGETQYF; CDR3 DNA: TGTGCCAGCTCCCCCCGATCAGGGACAGGGGATGGAGAGACCCAGTACTTC
J gene: TRBJ1-4; clone size: few; D gene: TRBD1; V gene: TRBV7-9; CDR3 protein: CASSLARGNNEKLFF; CDR3 DNA: TGTGCCAGCAGCCTGGCCAGGGGGAATAATGAAAAACTGTTTTTT
J gene: TRBJ2-7; clone size: few; D gene: TRBD1; V gene: TRBV5-5; CDR3 protein: CASSLGTDLYEQYF; CDR3 DNA: TGTGCCAGCAGCTTAGGGACAGACCTCTACGAGCAGTACTTC
J gene: TRBJ2-2; clone size: NA; D gene: NA; V gene: TRBV2; CDR3 protein: CASSRPPSQDTGELFF; CDR3 DNA: TGTGCCAGCTCTCGACCGCCCAGCCAGGACACCGGGGAGCTGTTTTTT
J gene: TRBJ2-1; clone size: NA; D gene: TRBD2; V gene: TRBV5-1; CDR3 protein: CASSQGTSGLGSAWEQFF; CDR3 DNA: TGCGCCAGCAGCCAAGGGACTAGCGGTCTCGGGTCAGCTTGGGAGCAGTTCTTC
J gene: TRBJ2-5; clone size: NA; D gene: NA; V gene: TRBV7-7; CDR3 protein: CASSPLFEEGTQYF; CDR3 DNA: TGTGCCAGCAGCCCCCTGTTCGAGGAGGGGACCCAGTACTTC
J gene: TRBJ1-2; clone size: NA; D gene: TRBD1; V gene: TRBV12-3/TRBV12-4; CDR3 protein: CASREQGAYGYTF; CDR3 DNA: TGTGCCAGCAGGGAACAGGGGGCCTATGGCTACACCTTC
J gene: TRBJ1-2; clone size: NA; D gene: NA; V gene: TRBV20-1; CDR3 protein: CSASTPVDYGYTF; CDR3 DNA: TGCAGTGCTAGTACCCCGGTGGACTATGGCTACACCTTC
J gene: TRBJ2-3; clone size: NA; D gene: NA; V gene: TRBV6-1; CDR3 protein: CASSEVGGGATDTQYF; CDR3 DNA: TGTGCCAGCAGTGAAGTCGGAGGGGGCGCCACAGATACGCAGTATTTT